Below are 24 T cell receptor beta chains sequenced from a single sample in a study of OX40 agonist ivuxolimab in advanced cancers. The table came from immunoSEQ multiplex PCR; TCRdb's copy has only in-frame clones and leaves some out. This table has under 75,000 clones, roughly 85% appearing once. Specimen: CD4+ or CD8+ T cells sorted from blood, collected in a trial of the OX40 agonist ivuxolimab. The origin of the receptors is an adult with an advanced solid tumor such as melanoma, head and neck, liver or kidney cancer.

V usage is TRBV28 and J usage is TRBJ1-2; 10 bases line up with TRBD1. The germline CDR1 and CDR2 sequences are MDHEN and SYDVKM. The CDR3 is 18 amino acids. V gave up 1 base and J gave up 5 bases; unmatched junction bases: 13. CDR3 residues: CASSLSQNLRQGAYGYTF. CDR3 coding DNA: TGTGCCAGCAGTTTATCCCAAAACCTACGACAGGGGGCTTATGGCTACACCTTC.

The CDR3 loop reads CASSLVNSPEPQHF. In DNA form, the CDR3 reads TGTGCCAGCAGCTTGGTTAACAGCCCAGAGCCCCAGCATTTT. J is TRBJ1-5 and V is TRBV5-4, with D hard to call. The CDR3 covers 14 residues. Trimming shortened V by 0 bases and J by 8 bases, and 12 bases separated the two germline ends. Germline CDR1 reads SGHNT; CDR2 reads YYREEE (reference sequence).

The chain's CDR3 is CASSPGSGNYGYTF. DNA of the CDR3: TGTGCCAGCAGCCCAGGGAGTGGGAACTATGGCTACACCTTC. J is TRBJ1-2 and V is TRBV7-9; possibly TRBD1 for D (5 bases). This CDR3 is built from 14 residues. CDR1 and CDR2 (germline): SEHNR, FQNEAQ (reference sequence). V lost 5 bases and J lost 2, with 12 bases in between. The variable domain in full, completed from reference TRBV7-9 and TRBJ1-2, reads DTGVSQNPRHKITKRGQNVTFRCDPISEHNRLYWYRQTLGQGPEFLTYFQNEAQLEKSRLLSDRFSAERPKGSFSTLEIQRTEQGDSAMYLCASSPGSGNYGYTFGSGTRLTVV.

This rearrangement joins TRBV7-9 to TRBJ2-3; D gene unclear. Germline values: CDR1 SEHNR, CDR2 FQNEAQ (reference sequence). CDR3 length: 14 residues. Deletions cut 2 bases from V and 5 bases from J, with 11 bases between. As DNA, the CDR3 is TGTGCCAGCAGCTTAAGTCCAGCACAAGATACGCAGTATTTT. Residues: CASSLSPAQDTQYF.

The rearrangement links TRBV19 to TRBJ2-3; 13 bases map to TRBD2. Trimming took 6 bases from V and 3 from J; bases not matched to a gene: 3. Per the germline V gene, CDR1 is LNHDA and CDR2 is SQIVND (reference sequence). The CDR3 sequence is 15 residues long. CDR3 amino acids: CASSPGLAGTDTQYF. The DNA of the CDR3 is TGTGCCAGTAGCCCGGGACTAGCGGGGACAGATACGCAGTATTTT.

The chain combines TRBV5-4 with TRBJ2-7, with a possible D match to TRBD2 (6 bases). Trimming shortened V by 4 bases and J by 0 bases, and 11 bases separated the two germline ends. Germline CDR1 is SGHNT and CDR2 is YYREEE (reference sequence). The CDR3 is made up of 14 amino acids. This CDR3 is CASSAGGRSYEQYF. CDR3 DNA: TGTGCCAGCAGCGCCGGGGGTCGCTCCTACGAGCAGTACTTC.

This clone turned up a few times. V gene TRBV5-6 combines with J gene TRBJ2-3; D is unresolved. Trimming left V 0 bases short and J 2 bases short, with 10 bases between. This CDR3 is built from 15 residues. Germline lookup yields CDR1 SGHDT and CDR2 YYEEEE. CDR3 DNA sequence: TGTGCCAGCAGCTTGGCGGGCCCCTTCACAGATACGCAGTATTTT. Residues: CASSLAGPFTDTQYF.

V gene TRBV18 combines with J gene TRBJ2-3; 14 nucleotides match TRBD2. The CDR3 has 18 amino acids. V gave up 3 bases and J gave up 1 base; unmatched junction bases: 6. CDR1 KGHSH and CDR2 LQKENI come from the germline V gene. The CDR3 DNA follows: TGTGCCAGCTCACCCGCGACTAGCGGGAGGGAACGCACAGATACGCAGTATTTT. Amino acids: CASSPATSGRERTDTQYF.

The chain joins TRBV7-2 to TRBJ1-2; D is unclear. The V and J ends lost 5 bases and 4 bases respectively, with 20 bases between them. The length of the CDR3 is 16 residues. CDR1 is SGHTA and CDR2 is FQGNSA in the germline V gene. CDR3 nucleotides: TGTGCCAGCAGCCTCCCTTTTGGCGAATCTACCTATGGCTACACCTTC. It is translated as CASSLPFGESTYGYTF.

The J gene is TRBJ2-3, the V gene TRBV9; D is perhaps TRBD2 (6 bases). The CDR3 has 15 amino acids. V was trimmed by 1 base and J by 6 bases, leaving 15 bases between them. Germline V gene data show CDR1 as SGDLS and CDR2 as YYNGEE. The CDR3 loop reads CASSVRTGVGDTQYF. CDR3 bases: TGTGCCAGCAGCGTACGGACGGGAGTAGGGGATACGCAGTATTTT.

Here the CDR3 DNA reads TGTGCCAGCAGCTTGAGAGGGACAATTACAGATACGCAGTATTTT. Protein product: CASSLRGTITDTQYF. This sequence joins TRBV5-6 and TRBJ2-3; D perhaps matches TRBD1 (6 bases). The V gene's germline CDR1 is SGHDT and CDR2 YYEEEE. The V end was cut by 1 base, the J end by 3 bases, with 12 bases between. The CDR3 loop spans 15 amino acids.

The chain combines TRBV7-9 with TRBJ2-7, with 7 bases aligning to TRBD1. Germline CDR1 reads SEHNR; CDR2 reads FQNEAQ (reference sequence). The V gene end was trimmed by 2 bases and the J gene end by 0 bases; junction bases not matched to a gene: 4. CDR3 length: 15 amino acids. CDR3 nucleotides: TGTGCCAGCAGCTTAAAAGGGGGCAACTCCTACGAGCAGTACTTC. It specifies CASSLKGGNSYEQYF.

The chain links TRBV30 to TRBJ2-4; the D gene is possibly TRBD2 (6 bases). This CDR3 is 15 amino acids long. The germline V gene has CDR1 GTSNPN and CDR2 SVGIG (reference sequence). The V end was cut by 1 base, the J end by 0 bases, with 10 bases between. Here the CDR3 reads CAWSAGLIAKNIQYF. CDR3 sequence (DNA): TGTGCCTGGAGTGCCGGACTAATAGCCAAAAACATTCAGTACTTC.

The chain is built from TRBV2 and TRBJ2-7, with TRBD1 matching over 8 bases. V lost 8 bases, J lost 1 base, and 10 bases stayed unmatched. CDR1 is SNHLY and CDR2 is FYNNEI in the germline V gene. The length of the CDR3 is 15 residues. The CDR3 region has the DNA TGTGCCAGCGGGTTAGACAGGGGAGGATCCTACGAGCAGTACTTC. Protein: CASGLDRGGSYEQYF.

This clone was detected only once. The genes are TRBV6-1 and TRBJ2-5, with 8 bases fitting TRBD2. The J call could be wrong; TRBJ2-7 is a better fit for the DNA end. The CDR3 covers 15 residues. Germline CDR1 is MNHNS and CDR2 is SASEGT. DNA of the CDR3: TGTGCCAGCAGCCCGCCGGGCACTAGCGGCTACGAGCAGTACTTC. Translated: CASSPPGTSGYEQYF.

The count of this clone is one. CDR3 region: CASSESASPPYEQYF. The CDR3 DNA sequence: TGCGCCAGCAGTGAGTCCGCATCCCCTCCCTACGAGCAGTACTTC. The rearrangement links TRBV10-1 to TRBJ2-7; D unclear. Germline CDR1 reads WNHNN; CDR2 reads SYGVQD (reference sequence). Trimming removed 0 bases at V and 2 bases at J, with 11 bases between. CDR3 length equals 15 residues.

This clone was counted once. The rearrangement uses TRBV5-6 and TRBJ1-5, with D uncertain. Trimming cost V 1 base and J 6 bases, with 8 bases left between them. Germline-derived CDR1 and CDR2 are SGHDT and YYEEEE. This CDR3 comprises 13 residues. The CDR3 spells CASSLSRSQPQHF. The CDR3 DNA reads as TGTGCCAGCAGCTTGAGTAGGAGTCAGCCCCAGCATTTT.

The rearrangement links TRBV6-5 to TRBJ2-6; D remains unclear. In germline, CDR1 is MNHEY, CDR2 SVGAGI. V was shortened by 6 bases and J by 0 bases, with 9 bases between the two germline ends. The CDR3 runs to 15 residues. DNA for the CDR3: TGTGCCAGCAGAAAATCGGGCTCTGGGGCCAACGTCCTGACTTTC. This translates into CASRKSGSGANVLTF.

The CDR3, as DNA: TGTGCCAGCAGCTTGAACTCCCGGGTCTACAATGAGCAGTTCTTC. Residues: CASSLNSRVYNEQFF. The genes are TRBV5-4 and TRBJ2-1; D ambiguous. This CDR3 region has 15 residues. The V gene's germline CDR1 is SGHNT and CDR2 YYREEE (reference sequence). V was trimmed by 1 base and J by 3 bases, leaving 11 bases between them.

The chain has TRBV6-6 and TRBJ2-1, with D perhaps assigned TRBD1 or TRBD2 (7 bases each). This CDR3 has 13 amino acids. The V end lost 6 bases, the J end lost 7 bases, and 13 bases lay between the germline ends. CDR1 and CDR2 from the germline V gene are MNHNY and SVGAGI (reference sequence). The chain's CDR3 is CASRVQGGNEQFF. CDR3 DNA sequence: TGTGCCAGCAGGGTCCAGGGGGGGAATGAGCAGTTCTTC.

The chain combines TRBV11-3 with TRBJ2-1; the D gene is possibly TRBD2 (6 bases). V was clipped by 1 base and J by 0 bases, with 10 bases between them. The CDR3 length is 16 residues. Germline lookup yields CDR1 SGHNT and CDR2 YENEEA. The CDR3: CASSLGGVASYNEQFF. The CDR3 coding sequence is TGTGCCAGCAGCTTAGGGGGGGTTGCCTCCTACAATGAGCAGTTCTTC.

J is TRBJ2-1 and V is TRBV2; the match to TRBD2 covers 10 bases. The length of the CDR3 is 15 residues. V lost 9 bases, J lost 10 bases, and 15 bases stayed unmatched. CDR1 SNHLY and CDR2 FYNNEI come from the germline V gene. The DNA for the CDR3 is TGTGCCAGTGAAGGAGGGCTAGCGGGAGACGGAGAGCAGTTCTTC. Translation gives CASEGGLAGDGEQFF.

The CDR3 sequence: CASMGQDSYEQYF. The CDR3, as DNA: TGTGCCAGTATGGGACAGGACTCCTACGAGCAGTACTTC. The chain combines TRBV19 with TRBJ2-7; 8 nucleotides line up with TRBD1. The CDR3 is made up of 13 amino acids. From germline, CDR1 is LNHDA and CDR2 SQIVND (reference sequence). V gave up 7 bases and J gave up 0 bases; unmatched junction bases: 2.

This clone showed up just a few times. At one end, the junction sequence differs from germline, possibly due to a read error. Other DNA sequences within the sample encode an identical CDR3. This chain uses TRBV18 with TRBJ2-7; no reliable D call. Per the germline V gene, CDR1 is KGHSH and CDR2 is LQKENI. This CDR3 is 13 amino acids long. CDR3 in DNA: TGTGCCAGCTCGCCACCATCCTCCTACGAGCAGTACTTC. Protein product: CASSPPSSYEQYF.